This note documents a single TCR beta chain sequence. Antigen specificity is unknown. Trimming left V 5 bases short and J 4 bases short, with 17 bases between. The CDR3 has 15 amino acids. Looked up from germline, CDR1 is SGHVT and CDR2 is SQSDAQ. These data are taken from a study of cytomegalovirus exposure and HLA in healthy donors. Regarding the study as a whole: CMV serostatus was the only recorded immune exposure for donors. Judged likely to be a sequencing artifact was a cluster of highly shared sequence variants. Among CMV-associated TCR beta chains, most appeared HLA-restricted in a later analysis. Segments of the TCR beta V type were, in most cases, productive about 87% or about 30% of the time in an earlier analysis.

In the PCR, 60 Vbeta and 13 Jbeta primers were used. TCRdb's table, derived via immunoSEQ multiplex PCR, lists solely in-frame clones and lacks some. The table shows about 67,000 clones, with 55% to 80% occurring only once. This clonotype originated in a woman in her 30s in good health and CMV-seronegative. This rearrangement joins TRBV7-4 to TRBJ1-1, with D tentatively TRBD1 (5 bases). Sequencing was done on a sample of PBMCs. The CDR3 nucleotides are TGTGCCAGCAGCGCTTCTCGGGGGGGGAGCACTGAAGCTTTCTTT. It encodes CASSASRGGSTEAFF.